This T cell receptor (beta chain) was observed in a study of blood T cells in healthy people across ages (dated by TCRdb to 2013 to 2016). Notes on the research overall: In model experiments, roughly one uniquely barcoded TCR beta cDNA molecule per two T cells was captured by template switching. To track age-related changes in TCR beta repertoire diversity, the study relied on deep sequencing normalized with unique cDNA molecular identifiers. The donors were split into four age groups: young (average 16 years), middle-aged (about 40), aged (roughly 65) and long-lived (roughly 88). To avoid experimental bias, donors of different ages were randomly spread across the sequencing lanes. Two additional independent replicas of 1 million unique cDNA reads from the same blood draw were analyzed for two donors (one aged 18 to 29 and one aged 80 or older).

A note on this clonotype: It has no known antigen specificity. A much larger clone differs by one base, so this may be a read error.

Library generation was performed with 5' RACE. The sequencer listed for this sample is Illumina HiSeq 2500. A second roughly 6 to 11 cycle PCR used a sample-barcoded 5' primer and a J-beta primer mix. Each TCR beta cDNA molecule received a unique molecular identifier from a template-switch 5' adaptor carrying 12 random nucleotides. Each sample yielded at least 2.5 million CDR3-containing paired-end reads. First-strand cDNA was synthesized from all RNA with the Mint cDNA synthesis kit, primed by a TRBC-specific oligonucleotide. Following uracil-DNA glycosylase treatment, a first 18-cycle PCR with universal primers M1SS and BC2_uni_R was performed on all cDNA. The original pipeline was this. For normalization, 1 million high-quality reads were randomly selected from each sample, with every read carrying a distinct molecular identifier. Reads with shared molecular identifiers were discarded instead of being binned into consensus sequences. MiTCR, with a Q25 quality threshold and the strictest error-elimination algorithm, was used for CDR3 identification, clonotype clustering and error correction. A nonparametric unseen species model using Euler transformation provided a lower-bound estimate of total TCR beta diversity. TCRdb reran the public reads through fastp at Q25 and MiXCR, keeping productive beta chains. Each entry is one CDR3 protein sequence, shown with its most common DNA and genes. In this record, the V and J calls reflect TCRdb's handling and not the investigators' own analysis. The sample table lists 600,000 or so distinct CDR3 sequences, under 30% of them with a count of one. The top ten hold about a sixth of the sample.

What the work shows at the level of the full study, not this receptor alone: Since profiling was done on bulk unsorted PBMCs, naive and antigen-experienced compartments could not be conclusively compared. Estimates of total diversity based on one million sequenced T cells were considered lower bounds and underestimates. There was a strong correlation between observed TCR beta diversity and the percentage of naive T cells measured by flow cytometry. As age increased, observed TCR beta diversity per million T cells dropped in a roughly linear way, and a significant reduction was already evident by age around 41. Compared with the aged group, the long-lived group had more naive CD4+ T cells, fewer expanded clones and increased TCR diversity, suggesting age selection. Because donor CMV infection status was unknown, age-related changes in expanded clonotypes were potentially confounded.

There are 15 amino acids in the CDR3, from cysteine to phenylalanine inclusive. Kept here is only the CDR3 DNA, which spans 45 bases and is read in frame from base 1. Systemically healthy Caucasian individuals from Russia, 39 in total and aged about 6 to 95 years, were included as donors. Each donor gave around 9.8 milliliters of peripheral blood, collected into EDTA-treated Vacutainer tubes. Ficoll-Paque density-gradient centrifugation was used to isolate PBMCs, with at least 6 million per sample. Trizol reagent was used to extract total RNA from PBMCs, with at least 5.5 micrograms per sample. For every donor, an aliquot of PBMCs went through flow cytometry to measure the percentages of naive CD45RAhigh/CD27high T cells.

The sample taken for sequencing was blood. The sequence joins TRBV12-3 or TRBV12-4 to TRBJ2-7; TRBD1 could be the D gene, as 5 bases match. The clonotype was recovered from a woman of 80 years or more in good health. The DNA sequence is TGTACCAGCAGTTTAGGCGACAGCTTTTCCTACGAGCAGTACTTC. It translates as CTSSLGDSFSYEQYF.